The rows below give T cell receptor beta chains drawn from one sample of a study of cytomegalovirus exposure and HLA in healthy donors. TCRdb's copy holds only in-frame clones and misses some; the assay was immunoSEQ multiplex PCR. The sample records 90,000 to 150,000 clones, over 60% being singletons. The sample comprised PBMCs. The receptors shown here come from a woman in her forties in good health and CMV-seropositive. Both conserved end residues are part of each CDR3. D genes are given only for firm matches. Some rows have no size entry. The others give once, few or many, or a class for an expanded clone.

v_call,clone_size,j_call,d_call,cdr3_nt,cdr3_aa
TRBV11-2,few,TRBJ1-2,TRBD1,TGTGCCAGCAGCCAAGACAGGGAGAACTATGGCTACACCTTC,CASSQDRENYGYTF
TRBV6-1,once,TRBJ1-2,TRBD1,TGTGCCAGCAGCTCCGGGGACAGCTCTAACTATGGCTACACCTTC,CASSSGDSSNYGYTF
TRBV6-1,.,TRBJ1-1,.,TGTGCCAGCAGTGAACCTATAACAGGGTCCACTGAAGCTTTCTTT,CASSEPITGSTEAFF
TRBV4-3,few,TRBJ1-6,.,TGCGCCAGCAGCCAAGAGAGATTTAGTTCACCCCTCCACTTT,CASSQERFSSPLHF
TRBV5-6,.,TRBJ1-1,TRBD1,TGTGCCAGCAGCACCACAGGGGTGAACACTGAAGCTTTCTTT,CASSTTGVNTEAFF
TRBV19,once,TRBJ2-5,.,TGTGCCAGGCCGGGACTGCATAAAGAGACCCAGTACTTC,CARPGLHKETQYF
TRBV19,.,TRBJ2-7,TRBD2,TGTGCCAGTAGTCATAGGACTAGCCGTTTCTACGAGCAGTACTTC,CASSHRTSRFYEQYF
TRBV11-1,.,TRBJ2-7,TRBD1,TGTGCCAGCAGCTCAGTGGACAGGGCCTCCTACGAGCAGTACTTC,CASSSVDRASYEQYF
TRBV7-2,.,TRBJ2-1,TRBD2,TGTGCCAGCAGCTCATTAGCCGGACTAGACGATGAGCAGTTCTTC,CASSSLAGLDDEQFF
TRBV7-7,.,TRBJ2-1,TRBD1,TGTGCTAGCAGCCAAGACAGGGACAATGAGCAGTTCTTC,CASSQDRDNEQFF